These T cell receptor beta chains were read from a single sample in a study of shared clonotypes between healthy human individuals. Measured with immunoSEQ multiplex PCR; TCRdb has only the in-frame clones, and not every one. The sample shows 2 million to 2.5 million clones, 93% of them seen only once. The sample consisted of naive CD4+ T cells from PBMCs. All receptors come from a man aged 18 to 30 in good health. Some clones in this sample may be carry-over from other donors' samples. CDR3s include the opening cysteine and the closing phenylalanine or tryptophan. A D gene is named only where the DNA matches it firmly. Clone size is stated in some rows and not others, as once, few, many or a class when expanded.

TRBV18	NA	TRBJ2-1	NA	CASSPPPIRGSYNEQFF	TGTGCCAGCTCACCACCCCCTATAAGGGGGTCCTACAATGAGCAGTTCTTC
TRBV2	NA	TRBJ2-5	NA	CASSELGGQETQYF	TGTGCCAGCAGTGAATTGGGAGGTCAAGAGACCCAGTACTTC
TRBV18	NA	TRBJ2-7	NA	CASSEDGHEQYF	TGTGCCAGTTCAGAAGACGGCCACGAGCAGTACTTC
TRBV15	NA	TRBJ2-7	NA	CATSREAILPEQYF	TGTGCCACCAGCAGAGAGGCCATCTTACCCGAGCAGTACTTC
TRBV18	NA	TRBJ2-7	NA	CASSPSGSEQYF	TGTGCCAGCTCACCTTCGGGGAGCGAGCAGTACTTC
TRBV28	TRBD1	TRBJ1-4	NA	CASSVTGQGFNEKLFF	TGTGCCAGCAGTGTGACCGGACAGGGCTTTAATGAAAAACTGTTTTTT
TRBV28	NA	TRBJ1-1	NA	CASSSQGAPPEAFF	TGTGCCAGCAGTTCGCAGGGTGCCCCCCCTGAAGCTTTCTTT
TRBV7-9	NA	TRBJ1-6	once	CASSQGNSPLHF	TGTGCCAGCAGTCAGGGTAATTCACCCCTCCACTTT
TRBV5-1	NA	TRBJ1-2	NA	CASSPHELYGYTF	TGCGCCAGCAGCCCCCACGAGCTCTATGGCTACACCTTC
TRBV5-6	NA	TRBJ2-7	once	CASSRAGMSSYEQYF	TGTGCCAGCAGCCGCGCGGGGATGAGCTCCTACGAGCAGTACTTC
TRBV28	NA	TRBJ2-2	NA	CASSPRVWAYTGELFF	TGTGCCAGCAGTCCTCGAGTGTGGGCCTACACCGGGGAGCTGTTTTTT
TRBV11-2	NA	TRBJ1-5	NA	CASSLSDGDQPQHF	TGTGCCAGCAGCTTATCGGACGGAGATCAGCCCCAGCATTTT
TRBV5-4	TRBD1	TRBJ2-2	NA	CASSSGQGRNTGELFF	TGTGCCAGCAGCTCGGGACAGGGTCGTAACACCGGGGAGCTGTTTTTT
TRBV9	TRBD2	TRBJ2-3	NA	CASSVGGGSTDTQYF	TGTGCCAGCAGCGTAGGCGGGGGGTCCACAGATACGCAGTATTTT
TRBV25-1	NA	TRBJ1-5	NA	CASQGPGPQHF	TGTGCCAGTCAGGGTCCTGGGCCCCAGCATTTT
TRBV19	NA	TRBJ2-3	NA	CASSKPRAGTDTQYF	TGTGCCAGTAGTAAACCCCGGGCAGGGACAGATACGCAGTATTTT
TRBV19	NA	TRBJ1-2	NA	CASSVLRGSNYGYTF	TGTGCCAGTAGTGTCTTGAGGGGAAGTAACTATGGCTACACCTTC
TRBV9	NA	TRBJ1-6	NA	CASSVADTLRGPPLHF	TGTGCCAGCAGCGTAGCCGACACCCTTAGAGGTCCACCCCTCCACTTT
TRBV6-5	TRBD1	TRBJ1-1	NA	CASSYGQGSEAFF	TGTGCCAGCAGTTACGGACAGGGGAGTGAAGCTTTCTTT
TRBV5-1	TRBD1	TRBJ2-3	NA	CASSLGQGLTDTQYF	TGCGCCAGCAGCTTAGGACAGGGTCTCACAGATACGCAGTATTTT
TRBV19	NA	TRBJ1-5	NA	CASSITTGTRNQPQHF	TGTGCCAGTAGTATCACGACCGGGACTCGCAATCAGCCCCAGCATTTT
TRBV5-4	TRBD1	TRBJ2-1	once	CASSPRTGSPNEQFF	TGTGCCAGCAGCCCGAGGACAGGGAGCCCCAATGAGCAGTTCTTC
TRBV7-8	TRBD2	TRBJ2-7	NA	CASSYQTSGTQSSYEQYF	TGTGCCAGCAGCTACCAGACTAGCGGAACTCAGAGCTCCTACGAGCAGTACTTC
TRBV4-1	NA	TRBJ1-1	NA	CASRRVGTGTEAFF	TGCGCCAGCAGAAGGGTTGGGACGGGCACTGAAGCTTTCTTT
TRBV15	NA	TRBJ2-7	NA	CATSRDGRGGEGYEQYF	TGTGCCACCAGCAGAGATGGTAGGGGCGGGGAAGGATACGAGCAGTACTTC
TRBV5-1	NA	TRBJ2-1	few	CASSFVGGNEQFF	TGCGCCAGCAGCTTCGTAGGAGGGAATGAGCAGTTCTTC
TRBV18	NA	TRBJ2-7	NA	CASSPWTESYEQYF	TGTGCCAGCTCACCCTGGACCGAGTCCTACGAGCAGTACTTC
TRBV28	TRBD2	TRBJ2-3	NA	CASRVAGGSTDTQYF	TGTGCCAGCAGAGTAGCGGGAGGGTCCACAGATACGCAGTATTTT
TRBV30	TRBD2	TRBJ2-5	once	CAWSVLAGETQYF	TGTGCCTGGAGTGTATTAGCGGGGGAGACCCAGTACTTC
TRBV7-9	NA	TRBJ2-3	NA	CASSLAREDTQYF	TGTGCCAGCAGCTTGGCCAGGGAAGATACGCAGTATTTT
TRBV28	NA	TRBJ1-1	NA	CASGSNTEAFF	TGTGCCAGCGGGTCGAACACTGAAGCTTTCTTT
TRBV7-9	NA	TRBJ1-3	NA	CASSLEPLWTAGNTIYF	TGTGCCAGCAGCTTAGAGCCCCTCTGGACAGCTGGAAACACCATATATTTT